This paragraph covers one T cell receptor beta chain sequence. The data originate from a study of blood T cell repertoires in COVID-19. Across the study: From the United States, Italy and Spain came samples of acute and convalescent COVID-19. PBMCs, B-cell-depleted T cells, or T cells provided the cDNA or gDNA that made up the material.

How the authors handled the data: From reference gene primer amplification, estimates of nucleated cell counts were derived. The method was immunoSEQ multiplex PCR; TCRdb's version includes in-frame clones alone and lacks a portion of them. For V, J and clone size, that table is used; D and trimming come from the DNA. The sample holds some 150,000 clones, around 82% seen once. The germline V gene has CDR1 SGHTA and CDR2 FQGNSA. V was trimmed by 0 bases and J by 5 bases, leaving 10 bases between them. The CDR3 is 14 amino acids. The clonotype was recovered from a human donor with acute or convalescent COVID-19. The donor label of this sample is uncertain. Sequenced: peripheral blood. This chain connects TRBV7-2 to TRBJ1-2; D is uncertain. Here the CDR3 reads CASSLAREGYGYTF. DNA for the CDR3: TGTGCCAGCAGCTTAGCCCGGGAAGGGTATGGCTACACCTTC.